This entry features one TCR beta chain sequence. These data are taken from a study of shared clonotypes between healthy human individuals. CDR1 and CDR2 from the germline V gene are LGHNA and YNFKEQ. This CDR3 comprises 16 residues. Trimming cost V 1 base and J 2 bases; bases outside gene matches: 7. The naive CD8 subset, CD45RO-negative cells positively selected for CCR7, excluded terminally differentiated effector memory CD45RA+ cells. The material for each subset, its genomic DNA, was split evenly across several immunoSEQ plates. Assay used: immunoSEQ multiplex PCR; TCRdb lists only in-frame clones, some missing. The sample lists about 680,000 clones; 90% to 95% were seen once.

This rearrangement joins TRBV4-2 to TRBJ2-7, with TRBD2 matching 8 bases. The clonotype comes from a man aged 25-45 years in good health. Sample: naive CD8+ T cells sorted from blood. In DNA form, the CDR3 reads TGTGCCAGCAGCCAAGTCTCCACTAGCGGTACCTACGAGCAGTACTTC. Translated: CASSQVSTSGTYEQYF.